The clone carrying this T cell receptor (beta chain) showed up just once. Its antigen is unidentified. The sample is drawn from a study of cytomegalovirus exposure and HLA in healthy donors. Study context: Most donors, around 81% of a few hundred genotyped, fell in the Caucasian-associated ancestry cluster. Study findings and constraints: It was assumed in the presence/absence analyses that sequencing depth was roughly uniform across donors.

V lost 3 bases, J lost 7 bases, and 3 bases stayed unmatched. The CDR3 extends over 14 amino acids. CDR1 and CDR2 (germline): KGHSH, LQKENI. PCR involved 60 Vbeta and 13 Jbeta primers. Sequencing used immunoSEQ multiplex PCR; TCRdb keeps in-frame clones, though not all of them. The sample carries some 190,000 clones, approximately 86% recorded once. The clonotype comes from a young woman in good health and CMV-seronegative. The chain joins TRBV18 to TRBJ2-2; 9 bases line up with TRBD1. The source material was PBMCs. CDR3 residues: CASSPRTGVGELFF. CDR3 coding DNA: TGTGCCAGCTCACCTCGGACAGGGGTCGGGGAGCTGTTTTTT.